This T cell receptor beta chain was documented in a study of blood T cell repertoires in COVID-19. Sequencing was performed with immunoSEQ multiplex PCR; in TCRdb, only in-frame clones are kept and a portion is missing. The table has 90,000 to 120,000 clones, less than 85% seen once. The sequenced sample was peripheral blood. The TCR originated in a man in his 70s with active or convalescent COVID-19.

DNA for the CDR3: TGTGCCAGCAGCCAAGAGTGGTTGGCGGAGAACACTGAAGCTTTCTTT. Its protein is CASSQEWLAENTEAFF. J is TRBJ1-1 and V is TRBV4-2; D unresolved. With 0 bases removed from V and 1 base from J, the gap between germline ends came to 12 bases. Germline V gives CDR1 LGHNA, CDR2 YNFKEQ. This CDR3 comprises 16 residues.